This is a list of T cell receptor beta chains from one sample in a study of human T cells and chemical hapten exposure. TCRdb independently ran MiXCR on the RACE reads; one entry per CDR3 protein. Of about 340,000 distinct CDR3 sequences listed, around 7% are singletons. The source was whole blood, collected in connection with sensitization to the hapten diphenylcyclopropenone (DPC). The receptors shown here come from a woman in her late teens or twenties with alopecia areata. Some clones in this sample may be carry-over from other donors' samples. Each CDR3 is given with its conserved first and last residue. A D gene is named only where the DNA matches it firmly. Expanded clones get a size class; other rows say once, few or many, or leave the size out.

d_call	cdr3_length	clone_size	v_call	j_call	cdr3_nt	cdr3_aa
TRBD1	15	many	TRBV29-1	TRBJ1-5	TGCAGCGTTCCTAAGCCCCGACAGGGATATCAGCCCCAGCATTTT	CSVPKPRQGYQPQHF
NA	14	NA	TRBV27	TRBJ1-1	TGTGCCAGCAGTGAGGACGCACAATACACTGAAGCTTTCTTT	CASSEDAQYTEAFF
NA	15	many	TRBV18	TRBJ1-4	TGTGCCAGCTCGACCGAGACCGGACACGGGGGAAAACTGTTTTTT	CASSTETGHGGKLFF
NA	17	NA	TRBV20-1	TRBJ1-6	TGCAGTGCTAGAGATCTAATTCCGCAGAGCTATAATTCACCCCTCCACTTT	CSARDLIPQSYNSPLHF
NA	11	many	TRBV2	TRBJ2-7	TGTGCCAGCAGTGCTAGGGGCGCGGAGTACTTC	CASSARGAEYF
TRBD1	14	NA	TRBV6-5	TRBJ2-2	TGTGCCAGCAGGAGACAGGGCGGCACCGGGGAGCTGTTTTTT	CASRRQGGTGELFF
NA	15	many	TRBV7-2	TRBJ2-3	TGCGCCAGCAGCTTGGGGGGCGCTAGCACAGATACGCAGTATTTT	CASSLGGASTDTQYF
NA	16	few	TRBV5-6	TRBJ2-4	TGTGCCAGCAGCTTGGTCGGTCAGGGGCATGAGGGCATTCAGTACTTC	CASSLVGQGHEGIQYF
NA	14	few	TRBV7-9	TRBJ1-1	TGTGCCAGCAGCGTCTCAGGGGCTGGCACTGAAGCTTTCTTT	CASSVSGAGTEAFF
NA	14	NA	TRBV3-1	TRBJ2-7	TGTGCCAGCAGCCAAGGAGGGACGGTCCACGAGCAGTACTTC	CASSQGGTVHEQYF
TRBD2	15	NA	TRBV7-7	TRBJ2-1	TGTGCTAGCAGCGCGGGACTAGCGGGGGGGAGTGAGCAGTTCTTC	CASSAGLAGGSEQFF
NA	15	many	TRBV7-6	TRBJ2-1	TGTGCCAGCAGCTTAGTCTCTAAGGGGACCCATGAGCAGTTCTTC	CASSLVSKGTHEQFF
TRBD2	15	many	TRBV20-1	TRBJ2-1	TGCAGTGCTAGAGATACAGCGGGGGGCTACAATGAGCAGTTCTTC	CSARDTAGGYNEQFF
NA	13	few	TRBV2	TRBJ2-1	TGTGCCAGCAGTGAACGCGAATATGATGAGCAGTTCTTC	CASSEREYDEQFF
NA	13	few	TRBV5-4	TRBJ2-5	TGTGCCAGCAGCTTAGCCAGCCAAGAGACCCAGTACTTC	CASSLASQETQYF
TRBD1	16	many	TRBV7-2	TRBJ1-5	TGTGCCAGCAGCTTACTTCTAGGACAGGGGCCTCTGCCCCAGCATTTT	CASSLLLGQGPLPQHF
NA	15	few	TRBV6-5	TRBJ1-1	TGTGCCAGCAGTTATGGGCCCCCCAGGGGCACTGAAGCTTTCTTT	CASSYGPPRGTEAFF
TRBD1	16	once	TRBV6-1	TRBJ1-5	TGTGCCAGCAGTACGGGACAGGGGGCGGGCAATCAGCCCCAGCATTTT	CASSTGQGAGNQPQHF
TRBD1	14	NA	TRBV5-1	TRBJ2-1	TGCGTCAGCAGCCGGGACAGGCACTTAAATGAGCAGTTCTTC	CVSSRDRHLNEQFF
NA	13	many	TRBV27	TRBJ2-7	TGTGCCAGCAGTTTGAAGGGCCGGGGCGAGCAGTACTTC	CASSLKGRGEQYF
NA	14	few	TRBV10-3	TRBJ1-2	TGTGCCATCAGTGAGTCTCTCGACCCTAGGGGCTACACCTTC	CAISESLDPRGYTF
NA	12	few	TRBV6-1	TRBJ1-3	TGTGCCAGCGGATTACAGGGAAACACCATATATTTT	CASGLQGNTIYF
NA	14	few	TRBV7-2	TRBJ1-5	TGTGCCAGCAGCCCTAATCAGGGAAATCAGCCCCAGCATTTT	CASSPNQGNQPQHF
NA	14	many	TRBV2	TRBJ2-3	TGTGCCAGCAGCTCTACGACTAGCACAGATACGCAGTATTTT	CASSSTTSTDTQYF
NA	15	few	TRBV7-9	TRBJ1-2	TGTGCCAGCAGCAAAACCGGGACCGAGTTTTATGGCTACACCTTC	CASSKTGTEFYGYTF
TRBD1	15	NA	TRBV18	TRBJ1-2	TGTGCCAGCTCACCACCCGGACAGGGAACGGGTGGCTACACCTTC	CASSPPGQGTGGYTF
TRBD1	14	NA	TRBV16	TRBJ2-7	TGTGCCAGCAGCCAATCGCCACCGGGACAGGGGCTTTACTTC	CASSQSPPGQGLYF
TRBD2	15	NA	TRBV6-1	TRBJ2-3	TGTGCCAGCAGACTGACTAGCGGGGGCACAGATACGCAGTATTTT	CASRLTSGGTDTQYF
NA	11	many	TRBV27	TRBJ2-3	TGTGCCAGCAGTTTGAGAGGGTCGGAGTATTTT	CASSLRGSEYF
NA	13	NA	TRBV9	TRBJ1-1	TGTGCCAGCAGCGTAGGCAGCTACACTGAAGCTTTCTTT	CASSVGSYTEAFF
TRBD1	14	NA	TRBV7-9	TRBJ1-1	TGTGCCAGCAGCTCAACAGGGGCGGGCACTGAAGCTTTCTTT	CASSSTGAGTEAFF
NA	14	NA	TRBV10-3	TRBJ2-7	TGTGCCACCCAAAGGCAGCAGTCCTCCTACGAGCAGTACTTC	CATQRQQSSYEQYF
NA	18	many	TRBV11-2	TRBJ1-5	TGTGCCAGCAGCACGCACATGGCGGGGGGTAGGGGCAATCAGCCCCAGCATTTT	CASSTHMAGGRGNQPQHF
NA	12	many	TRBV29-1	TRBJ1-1	TGCAGCGTTGCGGCAGGGACCACTGAAGCTTTCTTT	CSVAAGTTEAFF
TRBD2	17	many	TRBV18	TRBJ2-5	TGTGCCAGCTCACCAATTTCCGGGACTAGCATCATAAAGACCCAGTACTTC	CASSPISGTSIIKTQYF
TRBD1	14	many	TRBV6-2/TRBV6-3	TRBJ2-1	TGTGCCACCGGACAGGGGGTTGGTGGAGATGAGCAGTTCTTC	CATGQGVGGDEQFF
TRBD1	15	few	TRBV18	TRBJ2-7	TGTGCCAGCTCACCGGTACCGGGACAGGGAGGCGAGCAGTACTTC	CASSPVPGQGGEQYF